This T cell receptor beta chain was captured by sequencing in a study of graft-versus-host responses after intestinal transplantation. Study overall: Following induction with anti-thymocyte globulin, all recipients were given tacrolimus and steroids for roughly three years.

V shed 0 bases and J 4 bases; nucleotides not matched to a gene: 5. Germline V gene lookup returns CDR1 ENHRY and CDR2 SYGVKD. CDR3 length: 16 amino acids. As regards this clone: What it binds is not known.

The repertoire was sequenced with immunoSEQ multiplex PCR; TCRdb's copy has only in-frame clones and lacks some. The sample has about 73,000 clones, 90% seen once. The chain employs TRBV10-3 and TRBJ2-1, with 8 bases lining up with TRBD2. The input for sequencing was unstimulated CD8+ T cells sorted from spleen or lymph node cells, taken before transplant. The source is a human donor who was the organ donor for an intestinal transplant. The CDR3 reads CAISESLLAEYNEQFF. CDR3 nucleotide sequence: TGTGCCATCAGTGAGTCATTACTAGCGGAGTACAATGAGCAGTTCTTC.